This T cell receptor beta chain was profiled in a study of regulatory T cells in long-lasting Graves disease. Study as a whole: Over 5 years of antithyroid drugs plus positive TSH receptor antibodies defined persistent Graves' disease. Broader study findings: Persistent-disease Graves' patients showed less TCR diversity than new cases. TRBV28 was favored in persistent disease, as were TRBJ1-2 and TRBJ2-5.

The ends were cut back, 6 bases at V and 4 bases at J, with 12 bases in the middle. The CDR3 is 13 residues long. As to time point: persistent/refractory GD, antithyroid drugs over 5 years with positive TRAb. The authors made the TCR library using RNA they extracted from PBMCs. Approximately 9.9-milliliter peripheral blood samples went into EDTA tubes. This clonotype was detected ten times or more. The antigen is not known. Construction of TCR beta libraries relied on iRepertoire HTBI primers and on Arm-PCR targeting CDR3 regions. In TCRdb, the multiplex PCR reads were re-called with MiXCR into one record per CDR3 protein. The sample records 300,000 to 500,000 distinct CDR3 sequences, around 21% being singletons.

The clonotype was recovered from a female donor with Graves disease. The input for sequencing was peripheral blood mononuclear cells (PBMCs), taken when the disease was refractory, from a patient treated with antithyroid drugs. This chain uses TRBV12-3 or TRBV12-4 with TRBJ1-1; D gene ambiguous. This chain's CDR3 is CASSVDLFTEAFF. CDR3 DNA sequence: TGTGCCAGCAGCGTCGATCTTTTCACTGAAGCTTTCTTT.